This T cell receptor (beta chain) was sequenced in a study of OX40 agonist ivuxolimab in advanced cancers. CDR3 length: 15 residues. CDR1 is MNHEY, CDR2 SMNVEV, per germline (reference sequence). Libraries were prepared by immunoSEQ multiplex PCR; TCRdb keeps only in-frame clonotypes and omits some of them. Among some 40,000 clones, 85% were seen once, and the ten largest hold approximately 35%. This chain links TRBV27 with TRBJ2-5, with a weak D call TRBD1 (6 bases). The J call may be in error: the DNA end matches TRBJ2-7 better. Material: CD4+ or CD8+ T cells sorted from blood, obtained in a trial of the OX40 agonist ivuxolimab. The receptor was derived from an adult with an advanced solid tumor such as melanoma, head and neck, liver or kidney cancer. CDR3 in amino acids: CASSHRTALSYEQYF. For the CDR3, the DNA is TGTGCCAGCAGTCACCGGACAGCTTTATCCTACGAGCAGTACTTC.